The following is a T cell receptor (beta chain) sequence with its context. The antigen is undetermined. This sample stems from a study of OX40 agonist ivuxolimab in advanced cancers. General study findings and limits: Clones of CD4+ and CD8+ blood T cells grew by week 6 at doses of 0.1 to 3.0 mg/kg.

The repertoire was sequenced with immunoSEQ multiplex PCR; TCRdb's copy has only in-frame clones and lacks some. The sample lists around 60,000 clones, more than 65% seen once, with about a tenth in the top ten. The germline gives CDR1 MNHEY, CDR2 SVGAGI. The CDR3 sequence is 9 residues long. Trimming cost V 8 bases and J 6 bases, with 5 bases left between them. This clonotype was obtained from an adult with an advanced solid tumor such as melanoma, head and neck, liver or kidney cancer. The material was CD4+ or CD8+ T cells sorted from blood, obtained in a trial of the OX40 agonist ivuxolimab. The chain carries TRBV6-5 and TRBJ2-7, with unresolved D. CDR3 region: CASPSEQYF. CDR3 bases: TGTGCCAGCCCCTCCGAGCAGTACTTC.